This T cell receptor (beta chain) was recorded in a study of post-analysis software for immune sequencing data. Whole-study context: Recorded disease courses covered relapsing-remitting, secondary progressive and progressive-relapsing multiple sclerosis. Some patients had no subtype annotation. General observations from the study: Patients carried roughly 5 TRBV segments more frequently than controls did, and TRBV5-6, TRBV5-1 and TRBV20-1 were among them. Strong co-clustering by F measure was seen for same-batch samples. People with multiple sclerosis had a significantly lower normalized Chao1 diversity than controls did.

Built from TCR beta cDNA, the libraries had unique molecular identifiers in them. T cells numbering roughly 1 to 10 million yielded some 500,000 cDNA molecules. Using its own MiXCR run on the PCR reads, TCRdb lists one record per CDR3 protein. The sample consists of roughly 800,000 distinct CDR3 sequences, around 45% of them appearing once. A word on this clonotype: Its antigen is undetermined.

The germline CDR1 and CDR2 sequences are SGHAT and FQNNGV. This CDR3 has 11 amino acids. Trimming removed 3 bases at V and 6 bases at J, with 3 bases between. The sequenced material came from blood. The TCR originated in a girl under 18 with multiple sclerosis. The V gene is TRBV11-2, the J gene TRBJ2-1; D uncertain. The CDR3 region is CASSFPNEQFF. The CDR3 DNA follows: TGTGCCAGCAGCTTCCCCAATGAGCAGTTCTTC. Full variable domain (remainder filled in from reference TRBV11-2 and TRBJ2-1): EAGVAQSPRYKIIEKRQSVAFWCNPISGHATLYWYQQILGQGPKLLIQFQNNGVVDDSQLPKDRFSAERLKGVDSTLKIQPAKLEDSAVYLCASSFPNEQFFGPGTRLTVL.